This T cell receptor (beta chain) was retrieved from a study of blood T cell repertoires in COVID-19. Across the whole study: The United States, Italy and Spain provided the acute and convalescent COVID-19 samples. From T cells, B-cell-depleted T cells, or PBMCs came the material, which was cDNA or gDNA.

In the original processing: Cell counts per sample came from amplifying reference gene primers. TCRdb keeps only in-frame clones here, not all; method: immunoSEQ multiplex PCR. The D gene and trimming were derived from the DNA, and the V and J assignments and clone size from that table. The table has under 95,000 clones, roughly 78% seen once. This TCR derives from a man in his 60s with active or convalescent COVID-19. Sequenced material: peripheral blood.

DNA for the CDR3: TGCAGTGCTAGTTGGGGGCCGTCCTACGAGCAGTACTTC. It codes for CSASWGPSYEQYF. V is TRBV20-1 and J is TRBJ2-7, with D perhaps TRBD1 (6 bases). Germline V gene sequence: CDR1 DFQATT, CDR2 SNEGSKA (reference sequence). The CDR3 consists of 13 residues. V lost 3 bases to trimming and J lost 1 base, with 10 bases between them.